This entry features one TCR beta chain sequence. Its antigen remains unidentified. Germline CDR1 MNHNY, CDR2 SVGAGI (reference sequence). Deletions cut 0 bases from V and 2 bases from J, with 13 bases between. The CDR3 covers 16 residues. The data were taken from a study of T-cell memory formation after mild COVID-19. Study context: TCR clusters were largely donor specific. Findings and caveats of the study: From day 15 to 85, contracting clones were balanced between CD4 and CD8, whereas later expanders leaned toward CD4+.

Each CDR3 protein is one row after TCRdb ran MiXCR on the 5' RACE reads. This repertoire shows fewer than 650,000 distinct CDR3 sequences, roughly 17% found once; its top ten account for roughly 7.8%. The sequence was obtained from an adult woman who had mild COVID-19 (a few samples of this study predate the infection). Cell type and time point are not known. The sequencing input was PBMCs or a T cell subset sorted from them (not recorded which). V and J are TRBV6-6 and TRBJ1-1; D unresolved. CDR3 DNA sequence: TGTGCCAGCAGTTACTCAGGGCTCCCAGCAAACACTGAAGCTTTCTTT. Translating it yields CASSYSGLPANTEAFF.